Listed here are 32 T cell receptor beta chains from one sample, sequenced in a study of blood T cell repertoires in COVID-19. Assay used: immunoSEQ multiplex PCR; TCRdb lists only in-frame clones, some missing. The table records roughly 340,000 clones, 87% of them present only once. Sequenced material: peripheral blood. These receptors were taken from a woman aged 45-65 years with COVID-19, enrolled during active disease.

The rearrangement uses TRBV29-1 and TRBJ2-1; 14 positions agree with TRBD2. Germline V gives CDR1 SQVTM, CDR2 ANQGSEA. This CDR3 spans 15 amino acids. V lost 7 bases and J lost 6; bases outside the gene matches: 8. In DNA, the CDR3 is TGCAGCGCTAGCCTAGGGACTAGCGGGAGCAATGAGCAGTTCTTC. It yields the protein CSASLGTSGSNEQFF.

This chain connects TRBV30 to TRBJ2-5; TRBD2 aligns across 7 bases. V shed 2 bases, J shed 5 bases, and the junction held 11 bases outside the gene matches. The V gene's germline CDR1 is GTSNPN and CDR2 SVGIG (reference sequence). This CDR3 comprises 15 residues. As DNA, the CDR3 is TGTGCCTGGAGTTTAAGACTAGCCGAAGGGGAGACCCAGTACTTC. Its translation: CAWSLRLAEGETQYF.

This chain links TRBV3-1 (or the pseudogene TRBV3-2) with TRBJ1-3; unclear D gene. There are 17 residues in the CDR3. Trimming took off 1 base at V and 0 bases at J, with 13 bases between the two ends. Germline values: CDR1 LGHDT, CDR2 YNNKEL (reference sequence). The chain's CDR3 is CASSQGSVLSSGNTIYF. In nucleotides, the CDR3 is TGTGCCAGCAGCCAAGGTTCGGTCCTTAGCTCTGGAAACACCATATATTTT.

The chain combines TRBV19 with TRBJ2-3; a possible D gene is TRBD1 (6 bases). Germline V CDR1 and CDR2: LNHDA, SQIVND (reference sequence). Trimming cost V 0 bases and J 5 bases, with 12 bases left between them. This CDR3 has 15 amino acids. The CDR3 bases are TGTGCCAGTAGTATAGATCGGCAGGGGCAAGATACGCAGTATTTT. Residues: CASSIDRQGQDTQYF.

This chain uses TRBV7-6 with TRBJ1-2; TRBD1 matches at 9 bases. Trimming removed 4 bases from V and 4 bases from J; junction bases left unmatched: 1. Germline CDR1 SGHVS, CDR2 FNYEAQ. CDR3 length: 13 amino acids. DNA of the CDR3: TGTGCCAGCAGCTCGGGACAGGGCTATGGCTACACCTTC. Its protein product is CASSSGQGYGYTF.

Only a few counts were recorded for this clone. V and J are TRBV18 and TRBJ2-7; D might be TRBD2 (6 bases). The CDR3 is 13 amino acids. Trimming left V 3 bases short and J 5 bases short, with 11 bases between. The germline V gene has CDR1 KGHSH and CDR2 LQKENI. The CDR3 DNA follows: TGTGCCAGCTCACCCCAGTGGGGGGACGAGCAGTACTTC. This sequence encodes CASSPQWGDEQYF.

CDR3 in DNA: TGTGCCAGCAGCCAAGATCTTCTAGCGGGAAACACCGGGGAGCTGTTTTTT. Protein: CASSQDLLAGNTGELFF. This chain uses TRBV4-2 with TRBJ2-2, with TRBD2 matching 9 bases. The CDR3 has 17 amino acids. V lost 0 bases and J lost 2; bases outside the gene matches: 4. CDR1 is LGHNA, CDR2 YNFKEQ, per germline.

The chain carries TRBV7-9 and TRBJ1-3, with a weak D call TRBD1 (5 bases). Germline loops: CDR1 SEHNR, CDR2 FQNEAQ (reference sequence). The CDR3 consists of 14 residues. The V gene lost 5 bases and the J gene lost 3 bases, with 11 bases spanning the gap. The CDR3 protein is CASSLDSFGNTIYF. CDR3 nucleotide sequence: TGTGCCAGCAGCCTCGACAGTTTTGGAAACACCATATATTTT.

V and J are TRBV11-3 and TRBJ2-1; D is unresolved. The length of the CDR3 is 12 residues. Germline V gene data show CDR1 as SGHNT and CDR2 as YENEEA. Trimming stripped 3 bases from V and 8 bases from J, with 8 bases between. The CDR3 region is CASSFEFYEQFF. The CDR3 DNA follows: TGTGCCAGCAGCTTTGAGTTCTATGAGCAGTTCTTC. The whole variable domain, remainder taken from reference TRBV11-3 and TRBJ2-1, is EAGVVQSPRYKIIEKKQPVAFWCNPISGHNTLYWYLQNLGQGPELLIRYENEEAVDDSQLPKDRFSAERLKGVDSTLKIQPAELGDSAVYLCASSFEFYEQFFGPGTRLTVL.

The chain combines TRBV25-1 with TRBJ2-6; TRBD2 aligns across 13 bases. Germline V CDR1 and CDR2: MGHDK, SYGVNS. V gave up 9 bases and J gave up 3 bases; unmatched junction bases: 5. This CDR3 region has 16 residues. CDR3 in amino acids: CASGLAGVRGANVLTF. The CDR3 coding sequence is TGTGCCAGTGGACTAGCGGGAGTACGTGGGGCCAACGTCCTGACTTTC.

This sequence joins TRBV3-1 (or the pseudogene TRBV3-2) and TRBJ2-1, with unresolved D. Germline V gene lookup returns CDR1 LGHDT and CDR2 YNNKEL (reference sequence). The CDR3 totals 15 residues. With 4 bases removed from V and 2 bases from J, the gap between germline ends came to 12 bases. DNA for the CDR3: TGTGCCAGCAGCCCTACCTTATTACCCTACAATGAGCAGTTCTTC. Protein product: CASSPTLLPYNEQFF.

This chain joins TRBV10-1 and TRBJ2-1; TRBD2 matches at 12 bases. The CDR3 length is 15 residues. Germline V lookup: CDR1 WNHNN, CDR2 SYGVQD (reference sequence). Germline trimming cut 4 bases from V and 7 bases from J; bases unmatched to any gene: 5. In DNA form, the CDR3 reads TGCGCCAGCAGTGTCCTAGCGGGAGGGCGGAATGAGCAGTTCTTC. This encodes CASSVLAGGRNEQFF.

J is TRBJ2-7 and V is TRBV29-1; tentative D call: TRBD1 (6 bases). The CDR3 runs 12 residues. The V gene lost 4 bases and the J gene lost 3 bases, with 10 bases spanning the gap. CDR1 is SQVTM and CDR2 is ANQGSEA in the germline V gene. CDR3 protein: CSVVRGGYEQYF. CDR3 sequence (DNA): TGCAGCGTTGTCAGGGGTGGCTACGAGCAGTACTTC.

The chain has TRBV27 and TRBJ2-1, with TRBD2 matching 7 bases. The J segment lost 4 bases and the V segment lost 3 bases, leaving 18 bases of the junction unmatched. The CDR3 covers 19 residues. Germline V gene lookup returns CDR1 MNHEY and CDR2 SMNVEV (reference sequence). The CDR3 DNA sequence: TGTGCCAGCAGTTTTCGACAGCCGGTAGCGGGCGAACCTTACAATGAGCAGTTCTTC. It is translated as CASSFRQPVAGEPYNEQFF.

This clone has a single count. V and J are TRBV5-1 and TRBJ2-7; D perhaps matches TRBD1 (5 bases). Germline V gene lookup returns CDR1 SGHRS and CDR2 YFSETQ. Deletions cut 0 bases from V and 3 bases from J, with 7 bases between. This CDR3 comprises 13 residues. The CDR3 sequence is CASSLAGHYEQYF. CDR3 nucleotide sequence: TGCGCCAGCAGCTTGGCAGGGCACTACGAGCAGTACTTC.

The chain carries TRBV6-2 or TRBV6-3 and TRBJ1-1; D is undetermined. Trimming left V 3 bases short and J 6 bases short, with 5 bases between. The CDR3 has 11 amino acids. The germline V gene has CDR1 MNHEY and CDR2 SVGEGT. CDR3 nucleotide sequence: TGTGCCAGCAGTTATGAGGCTGAAGCTTTCTTT. Its translation is CASSYEAEAFF.

This chain links TRBV9 with TRBJ2-1; 8 nucleotides align to TRBD2. After removal of 3 bases from V and 3 bases from J, the junction contained 5 bases not matched to a gene. CDR1 and CDR2 from the germline V gene are SGDLS and YYNGEE. This CDR3 has 15 amino acids. CDR3 residues: CASSESAGDYNEQFF. As DNA, the CDR3 is TGTGCCAGCAGCGAGTCAGCGGGAGACTACAATGAGCAGTTCTTC.

This chain links TRBV3-1 (or the pseudogene TRBV3-2) with TRBJ1-3; D is unclear. Germline-derived CDR1 and CDR2 are LGHDT and YNNKEL (reference sequence). With 5 bases removed from V and 0 bases from J, the gap between germline ends came to 8 bases. The CDR3 runs 14 residues. CDR3: CASSYRSSGNTIYF. For the CDR3, the DNA is TGTGCCAGCAGCTACCGGTCCTCTGGAAACACCATATATTTT.

The chain joins TRBV7-3 to TRBJ1-1, with D uncertain. V gave up 5 bases and J gave up 1 base, with 11 bases separating them. This CDR3 region has 14 residues. Germline CDR1 is SGHTA and CDR2 is FQGTGA. This chain's CDR3 is CASSLLGANTEAFF. The CDR3 DNA sequence: TGTGCCAGCAGCCTACTCGGTGCGAACACTGAAGCTTTCTTT. Filled out from reference TRBV7-3 and TRBJ1-1, the complete variable domain reads GAGVSQTPSNKVTEKGKYVELRCDPISGHTALYWYRQSLGQGPEFLIYFQGTGAADDSGLPNDRFFAVRPEGSVSTLKIQRTERGDSAVYLCASSLLGANTEAFFGQGTRLTVV.

The chain joins TRBV9 to TRBJ1-2, with a weak D call TRBD1 (5 bases). The CDR3 runs to 14 residues. Germline lookup yields CDR1 SGDLS and CDR2 YYNGEE. Trimming left V 4 bases short and J 8 bases short, with 18 bases between. CDR3 sequence: CASSKKGAETGYTF. Written as DNA, the CDR3 is TGTGCCAGCAGCAAAAAAGGGGCCGAGACAGGCTACACCTTC. The full variable domain, its missing parts supplied by reference TRBV9 and TRBJ1-2, is DSGVTQTPKHLITATGQRVTLRCSPRSGDLSVYWYQQSLDQGLQFLIQYYNGEERAKGNILERFSAQQFPDLHSELNLSSLELGDSALYFCASSKKGAETGYTFGSGTRLTVV.

The CDR3 nucleotides read TGTGCCACCTCGGGGATGGAGATAACTATTGGCTACACCTTC. This sequence encodes CATSGMEITIGYTF. V gene TRBV19 combines with J gene TRBJ1-2, with D hard to call. Germline V gene sequence: CDR1 LNHDA, CDR2 SQIVND (reference sequence). The CDR3 has 14 amino acids. V lost 10 bases and J lost 7, with 22 bases in between.

Here the CDR3 DNA reads TGTGCCAGCACCACAGAAAAACTAGGACCAGATACGCAGTATTTT. Protein sequence: CASTTEKLGPDTQYF. V and J are TRBV6-5 and TRBJ2-3, with D possibly being TRBD2 (5 bases). Between the trimmed V and J ends, which lost 7 bases and 4 bases, there was a span of 18 bases. This CDR3 comprises 15 residues. Germline V gene data show CDR1 as MNHEY and CDR2 as SVGAGI.

This clone was observed once. The chain combines TRBV18 with TRBJ2-5; D is undetermined. This CDR3 has 12 residues. CDR1 KGHSH and CDR2 LQKENI come from the germline V gene. V dropped 5 bases and J dropped 5 bases, with 9 bases sitting between them. CDR3 residues: CASSGADETQYF. The CDR3 coding sequence is TGTGCCAGCTCAGGTGCAGATGAGACCCAGTACTTC.

This clone was observed a single time. A much larger clonotype is one base distant, so this may be a read error. Other nucleotide sequences from this sample produce the same CDR3. The V and J genes are TRBV29-1 and TRBJ2-3; 9 bases are a match to TRBD1. After removal of 4 bases from V and 2 bases from J, the junction contained 4 bases not matched to a gene. The CDR3 contains 14 residues. The V gene's germline CDR1 is SQVTM and CDR2 ANQGSEA. The CDR3 loop reads CSVVRTGATDTQYF. The CDR3, as DNA: TGCAGCGTTGTGCGGACAGGGGCCACAGATACGCAGTATTTT.

This clone was seen at least ten times. Germline and junction disagree at one end, which may indicate a read error. The chain links TRBV6-4 to TRBJ1-1; D unclear. The germline CDR1 and CDR2 sequences are MRHNA and SNTAGT. There are 14 residues in the CDR3. The CDR3 loop is CASRDSNRDTEAFF. The CDR3 DNA reads as TGTGCCAGCAGAGACTCCAACAGAGACACTGAAGCTTTCTTT.

The V gene is TRBV5-1, the J gene TRBJ2-1, with TRBD2 as a possible D gene (6 bases). The V gene lost 0 bases and the J gene lost 6 bases, with 10 bases spanning the gap. This CDR3 has 14 residues. Germline CDR1 SGHRS, CDR2 YFSETQ. This CDR3 reads CASSLEAGRNEQFF. The CDR3 DNA reads TGCGCCAGCAGCTTGGAGGCGGGACGCAATGAGCAGTTCTTC.

The V gene is TRBV10-3, the J gene TRBJ1-2, with D possibly being TRBD1 (6 bases). Between the trimmed V and J ends, which lost 3 bases and 4 bases, there was a span of 15 bases. This CDR3 is 15 amino acids long. From germline, CDR1 is ENHRY and CDR2 SYGVKD. The CDR3 is CAISEGQGPGYGYTF. CDR3 DNA: TGTGCCATCAGTGAAGGGCAGGGGCCAGGCTATGGCTACACCTTC.

The V call is TRBV13, the J call TRBJ1-5, with 9 bases lining up with TRBD1. The V gene's germline CDR1 is PRHDT and CDR2 FYEKMQ (reference sequence). J gave up 1 base and V 5 bases, and 12 bases lay outside the gene matches. This CDR3 comprises 18 residues. CDR3 nucleotide sequence: TGTGCCAGCAGCCAAGGGAGGACAGGGGTGCGGAGCAATCAGCCCCAGCATTTT. It specifies CASSQGRTGVRSNQPQHF.

The rearrangement uses TRBV10-3 and TRBJ2-5, with D unresolved. CDR3 length: 11 residues. The ends were cut back, 8 bases at V and 2 bases at J, with 6 bases in the middle. Germline-derived CDR1 and CDR2 are ENHRY and SYGVKD. The CDR3 sequence is CAIGSQETQYF. The CDR3 DNA sequence: TGTGCCATCGGCAGTCAAGAGACCCAGTACTTC.

The chain employs TRBV14 and TRBJ1-2; no definite D call. CDR1 and CDR2 (germline): SGHDN, FVKESK. The CDR3 is made up of 16 amino acids. V was trimmed by 1 base and J by 5 bases, leaving 17 bases between them. CDR3 nucleotides: TGTGCCAGCAGCCAAGTTTCAGCTTATAGCTTATATGGCTACACCTTC. Its translation is CASSQVSAYSLYGYTF.

V and J are TRBV28 and TRBJ2-7, with 11 bases that match TRBD2. Looked up from germline, CDR1 is MDHEN and CDR2 is SYDVKM. Germline trimming cut 5 bases from V and 3 bases from J; bases unmatched to any gene: 6. The CDR3 runs 15 residues. CDR3 nucleotide sequence: TGTGCCAGCAGTGAAAGACTAGCGGGGATCTACGAGCAGTACTTC. This encodes CASSERLAGIYEQYF.

The chain carries TRBV11-1 and TRBJ2-1; 8 bases line up with TRBD2. V lost 5 bases and J lost 2; bases outside the gene matches: 8. Per the germline V gene, CDR1 is SGHAT and CDR2 is FQDESV (reference sequence). The CDR3 contains 16 residues. CDR3 nucleotides: TGTGCCAGCAGCCCCCCCCCGGGAGGGCCCTACAATGAGCAGTTCTTC. Protein product: CASSPPPGGPYNEQFF.